This T cell receptor (beta chain) was captured in a study of T cells in Graves' hyperthyroidism and ophthalmopathy. Uncontrolled infection, other autoimmune disease, pregnancy or lactation led to exclusion. Amplification of TCR beta CDR3 regions was performed using RNA transcripts as template. In the first-round RT-PCR of the TCR CDR3, the HTBI primer set was used. Using its own MiXCR run on the multiplex PCR reads, TCRdb lists one record per CDR3 protein. The sample yields a few hundred thousand distinct CDR3 sequences, 15% to 19% seen once. The CDR3 totals 12 residues. Germline CDR1 is SNHLY and CDR2 is FYNNEI. This clonotype has just a few counts. One end of the junction fails to match germline, which may point to a read error.

This rearrangement joins TRBV2 to TRBJ1-4, with D uncertain. This TCR was sampled from a woman aged 25 to 39 with Graves' hyperthyroidism. The sequenced material came from blood. CDR3 in amino acids: CAVGELGEKLVF. Here the CDR3 DNA reads TGTGCCGTCGGGGAGTTGGGTGAAAAACTGGTTTTT.